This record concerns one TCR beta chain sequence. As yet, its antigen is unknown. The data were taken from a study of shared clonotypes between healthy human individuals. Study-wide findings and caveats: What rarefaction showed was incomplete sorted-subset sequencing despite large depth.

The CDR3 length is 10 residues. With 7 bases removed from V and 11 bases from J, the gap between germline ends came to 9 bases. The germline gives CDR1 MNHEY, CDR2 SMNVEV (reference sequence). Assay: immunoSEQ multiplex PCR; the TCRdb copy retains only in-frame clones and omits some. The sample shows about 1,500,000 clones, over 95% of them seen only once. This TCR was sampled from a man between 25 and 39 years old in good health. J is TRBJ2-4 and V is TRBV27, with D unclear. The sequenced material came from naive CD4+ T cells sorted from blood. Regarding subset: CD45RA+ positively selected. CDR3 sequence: CASTPSVQYF. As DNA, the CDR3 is TGTGCCAGCACCCCCTCCGTTCAGTACTTC.